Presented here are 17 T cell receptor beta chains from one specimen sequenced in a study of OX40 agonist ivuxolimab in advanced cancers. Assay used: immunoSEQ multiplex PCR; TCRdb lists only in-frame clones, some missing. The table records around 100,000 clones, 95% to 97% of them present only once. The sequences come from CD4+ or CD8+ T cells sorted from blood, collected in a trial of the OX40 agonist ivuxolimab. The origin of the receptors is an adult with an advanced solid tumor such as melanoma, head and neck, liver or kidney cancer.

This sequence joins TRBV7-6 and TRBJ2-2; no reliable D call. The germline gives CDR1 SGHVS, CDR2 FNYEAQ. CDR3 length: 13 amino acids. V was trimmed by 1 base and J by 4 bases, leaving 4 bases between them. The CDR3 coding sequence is TGTGCCAGCAGCTTAGACGGCACCGGGGAGCTGTTTTTT. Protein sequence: CASSLDGTGELFF.

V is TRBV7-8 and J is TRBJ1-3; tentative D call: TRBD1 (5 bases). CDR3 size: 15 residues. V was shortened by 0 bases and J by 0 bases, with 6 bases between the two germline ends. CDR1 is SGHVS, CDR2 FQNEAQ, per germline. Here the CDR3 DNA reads TGTGCCAGCAGCTTAGCCGGGGGCTCTGGAAACACCATATATTTT. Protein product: CASSLAGGSGNTIYF.

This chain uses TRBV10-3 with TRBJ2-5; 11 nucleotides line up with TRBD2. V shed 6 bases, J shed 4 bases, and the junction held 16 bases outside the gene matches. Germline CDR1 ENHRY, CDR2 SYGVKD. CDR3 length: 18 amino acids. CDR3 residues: CAISSGVSGGAAGETQYF. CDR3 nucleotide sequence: TGTGCCATCAGCTCCGGGGTTAGCGGGGGGGCCGCGGGAGAGACCCAGTACTTC.

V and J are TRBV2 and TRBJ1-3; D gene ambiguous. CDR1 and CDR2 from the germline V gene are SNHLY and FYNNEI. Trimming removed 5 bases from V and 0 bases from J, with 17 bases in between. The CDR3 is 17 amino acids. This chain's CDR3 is CASSPRPRYLSGNTIYF. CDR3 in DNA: TGTGCCAGCAGTCCTCGCCCAAGGTACCTCTCTGGAAACACCATATATTTT. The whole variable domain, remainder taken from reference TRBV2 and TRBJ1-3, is EPEVTQTPSHQVTQMGQEVILRCVPISNHLYFYWYRQILGQKVEFLVSFYNNEISEKSEIFDDQFSVERPDGSNFTLKIRSTKLEDSAMYFCASSPRPRYLSGNTIYFGEGSWLTVV.

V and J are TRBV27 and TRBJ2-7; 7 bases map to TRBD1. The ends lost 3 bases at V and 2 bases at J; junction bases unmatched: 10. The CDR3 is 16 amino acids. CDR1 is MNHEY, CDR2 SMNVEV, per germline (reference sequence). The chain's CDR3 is CASSLSGQSNTYEQYF. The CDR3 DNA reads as TGTGCCAGCAGTTTGTCGGGACAGTCGAATACCTACGAGCAGTACTTC.

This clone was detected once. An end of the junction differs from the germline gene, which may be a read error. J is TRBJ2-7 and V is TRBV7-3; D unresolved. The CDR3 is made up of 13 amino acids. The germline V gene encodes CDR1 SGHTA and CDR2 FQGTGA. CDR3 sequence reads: CASSPQSDYEQYF. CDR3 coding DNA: TGCGCCAGCAGCCCCCAAAGCGACTACGAGCAGTACTTC.

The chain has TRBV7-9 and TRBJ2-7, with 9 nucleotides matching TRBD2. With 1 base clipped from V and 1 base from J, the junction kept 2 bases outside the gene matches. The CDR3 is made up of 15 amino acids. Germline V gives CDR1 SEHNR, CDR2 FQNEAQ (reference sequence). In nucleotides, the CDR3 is TGTGCCAGCAGCTTAGTGACTAGCGGTTCCTACGAGCAGTACTTC. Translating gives CASSLVTSGSYEQYF.

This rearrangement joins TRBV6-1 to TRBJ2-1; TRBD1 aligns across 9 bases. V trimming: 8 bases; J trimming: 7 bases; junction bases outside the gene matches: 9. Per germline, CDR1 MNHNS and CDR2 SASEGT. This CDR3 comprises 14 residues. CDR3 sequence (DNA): TGTGCCAGCGAGAGGGGGACAGGGTGGAATGAGCAGTTCTTC. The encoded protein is CASERGTGWNEQFF.

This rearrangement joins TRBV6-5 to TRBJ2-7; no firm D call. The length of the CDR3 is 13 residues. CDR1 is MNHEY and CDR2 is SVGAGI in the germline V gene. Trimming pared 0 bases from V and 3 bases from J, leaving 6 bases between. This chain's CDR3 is CASSYSSNYEQYF. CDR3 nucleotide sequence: TGTGCCAGCAGTTACTCGAGTAACTACGAGCAGTACTTC.

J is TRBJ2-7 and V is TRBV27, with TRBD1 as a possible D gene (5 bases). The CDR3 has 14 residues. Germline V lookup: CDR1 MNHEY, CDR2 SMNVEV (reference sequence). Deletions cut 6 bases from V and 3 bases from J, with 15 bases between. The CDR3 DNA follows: TGTGCCAGCAGCTACCAAGGGGCCTACTACGAGCAGTACTTC. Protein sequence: CASSYQGAYYEQYF.

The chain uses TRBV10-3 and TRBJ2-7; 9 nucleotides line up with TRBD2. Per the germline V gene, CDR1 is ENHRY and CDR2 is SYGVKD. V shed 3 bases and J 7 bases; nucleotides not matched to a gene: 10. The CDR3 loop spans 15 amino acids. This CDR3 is CAISDGASGMREQYF. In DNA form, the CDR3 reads TGTGCCATCAGTGATGGGGCTAGCGGGATGCGGGAGCAGTACTTC.

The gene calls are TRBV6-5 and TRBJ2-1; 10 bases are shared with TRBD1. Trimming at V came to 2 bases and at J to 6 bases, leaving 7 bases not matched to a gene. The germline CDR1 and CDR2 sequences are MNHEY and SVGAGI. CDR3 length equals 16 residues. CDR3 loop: CASSYPSRTGGNEQFF. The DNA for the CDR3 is TGTGCCAGCAGTTACCCCTCTCGGACAGGGGGCAATGAGCAGTTCTTC.

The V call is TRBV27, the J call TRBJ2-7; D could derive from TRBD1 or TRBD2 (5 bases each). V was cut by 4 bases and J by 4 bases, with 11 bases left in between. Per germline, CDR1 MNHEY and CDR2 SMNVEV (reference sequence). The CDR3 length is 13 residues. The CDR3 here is CASSSGGAYEQYF. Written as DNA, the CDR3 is TGTGCCAGCAGTTCTGGGGGAGCTTACGAGCAGTACTTC.

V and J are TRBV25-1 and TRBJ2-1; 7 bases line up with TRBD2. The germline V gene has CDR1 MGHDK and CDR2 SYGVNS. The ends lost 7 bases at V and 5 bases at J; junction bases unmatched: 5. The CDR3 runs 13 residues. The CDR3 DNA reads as TGTGCCAGCAAGGTGGGAGGGGACAATGAGCAGTTCTTC. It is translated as CASKVGGDNEQFF.

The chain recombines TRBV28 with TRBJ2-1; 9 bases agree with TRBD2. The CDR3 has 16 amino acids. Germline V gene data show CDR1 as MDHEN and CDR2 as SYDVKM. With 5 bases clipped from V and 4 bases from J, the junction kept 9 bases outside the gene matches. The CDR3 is CASSLISGGTYNEQFF. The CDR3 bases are TGTGCCAGCAGTCTAATCAGCGGGGGGACTTACAATGAGCAGTTCTTC.

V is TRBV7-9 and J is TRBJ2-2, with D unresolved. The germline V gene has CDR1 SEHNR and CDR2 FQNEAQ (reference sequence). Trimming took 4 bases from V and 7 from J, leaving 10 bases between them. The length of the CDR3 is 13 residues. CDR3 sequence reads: CASSSMLGGELFF. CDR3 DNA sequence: TGTGCCAGCAGCTCTATGTTGGGCGGGGAGCTGTTTTTT.

CDR3 DNA sequence: TGTGCCAGTACGGGTCAGGGAAATCAGCCCCAGCATTTT. Amino acid sequence: CASTGQGNQPQHF. The rearrangement uses TRBV19 and TRBJ1-5; possibly TRBD1 for D (5 bases). Germline lookup yields CDR1 LNHDA and CDR2 SQIVND (reference sequence). The V end was cut by 7 bases, the J end by 4 bases, with 11 bases between. This CDR3 region has 13 residues.